This TCR beta chain came from a study of post-analysis software for immune sequencing data. At the level of the study: There were relapsing-remitting, secondary progressive and progressive-relapsing multiple sclerosis among the disease courses included.

Germline-derived CDR1 and CDR2 are SGHRS and YFSETQ. CDR3 length: 14 residues. The library was made from cDNA and included unique molecular identifiers. The yield from roughly 1 to 10 million T cells was around 500,000 cDNA molecules in total. TCRdb recomputed calls from the PCR reads with MiXCR, one row per CDR3 protein. The repertoire holds roughly 400,000 distinct CDR3 sequences, with roughly 40% as singletons. Study conclusions and caveats: The F measure placed samples prepared in the same batch into strongly shared clusters. Significantly decreased normalized Chao1 diversity was recorded for multiple sclerosis patients relative to controls. Elevated frequency relative to controls characterized roughly five TRBV segments in patients, TRBV5-6, TRBV5-1 and TRBV20-1 among them.

The sample holds one count of this clonotype. Its antigen remains unidentified. The junction departs from the called germline gene at one end, perhaps through a read error. This TCR came from a girl aged 2-10 years with multiple sclerosis. V and J are TRBV5-1 and TRBJ2-5; TRBD1 might be the D (6 bases). Material: blood. The CDR3 DNA sequence: TGCGCCAGCAGCCTACAGGGTGGACAAGAGACCCGGTACTTC. Its translation is CASSLQGGQETRYF.